Each of the 7 T cell receptor beta chains below was sequenced from the same sample in a study of cytomegalovirus exposure and HLA in healthy donors. This PCR relied on a set of 60 Vbeta primers and 13 Jbeta primers. Sequencing was performed with immunoSEQ multiplex PCR; in TCRdb, only in-frame clones are kept and a portion is missing. The sample has 150,000 to 200,000 clones; roughly 83% are singletons. The source material was PBMCs. The source of these receptors is a woman aged 45 to 65 in good health and CMV-seronegative.

The chain joins TRBV5-1 to TRBJ2-1; 7 bases agree with TRBD2. Germline assignment: CDR1 SGHRS and CDR2 YFSETQ. The CDR3 covers 15 residues. J lost 5 bases, V lost 0 bases, and 5 bases had no gene match. CDR3 sequence reads: CASSLGAGFHNEQFF. CDR3 DNA sequence: TGCGCCAGCAGCTTGGGAGCGGGATTCCACAATGAGCAGTTCTTC.

The chain couples TRBV14 to TRBJ1-1, with unresolved D. This CDR3 is built from 17 residues. V was trimmed by 6 bases and J by 5 bases, leaving 25 bases between them. Germline CDR1 is SGHDN and CDR2 is FVKESK. The CDR3 loop is CASSERGEGRGNTEAFF. CDR3 nucleotide sequence: TGTGCCAGCAGTGAACGGGGAGAGGGTCGCGGAAATACTGAAGCTTTCTTT.

This chain uses TRBV6-4 with TRBJ1-2, with no clear D. This CDR3 comprises 13 residues. The ends were cut back, 2 bases at V and 7 bases at J, with 11 bases in the middle. Germline CDR1 and CDR2: MRHNA and SNTAGT. CDR3: CASSDGEEGGYTF. DNA of the CDR3: TGTGCCAGCAGTGACGGGGAAGAGGGTGGCTACACCTTC.

J is TRBJ1-4 and V is TRBV6-5; 7 bases align to TRBD1. Germline CDR1 is MNHEY and CDR2 is SVGAGI. Trimming cost V 5 bases and J 13 bases; bases outside gene matches: 10. This CDR3 is built from 13 residues. CDR3 coding DNA: TGTGCCAGCAGTGAAGGGCCGACAGGGAGACTGTTTTTT. Its protein product is CASSEGPTGRLFF.

V and J are TRBV11-2 and TRBJ1-2; D ambiguous. Trimming stripped 4 bases from V and 0 bases from J, with 9 bases between. The germline gives CDR1 SGHAT, CDR2 FQNNGV. The CDR3 consists of 14 residues. The DNA for the CDR3 is TGTGCCAGCAGCTCGAATCCAGCTAACTATGGCTACACCTTC. It codes for CASSSNPANYGYTF. The variable domain in full, with the rest retrieved from reference TRBV11-2 and TRBJ1-2, is EAGVAQSPRYKIIEKRQSVAFWCNPISGHATLYWYQQILGQGPKLLIQFQNNGVVDDSQLPKDRFSAERLKGVDSTLKIQPAKLEDSAVYLCASSSNPANYGYTFGSGTRLTVV.

The CDR3 protein is CASSVDLTANTGGRDTQYF. The CDR3 bases are TGTGCCAGCAGCGTAGATCTAACAGCGAATACAGGGGGACGAGATACGCAGTATTTT. This chain joins TRBV9 and TRBJ2-3, with 8 bases matching TRBD1. CDR1 is SGDLS and CDR2 is YYNGEE in the germline V gene. J lost 5 bases, V lost 0 bases, and 17 bases had no gene match. There are 19 residues in the CDR3.

The chain couples TRBV5-1 to TRBJ2-1, with a possible D match to TRBD1 (6 bases). V lost 0 bases to trimming and J lost 6 bases, with 19 bases between them. The CDR3 is 17 amino acids. Germline-derived CDR1 and CDR2 are SGHRS and YFSETQ. The CDR3 region has the DNA TGCGCCAGCAGCTTGGGGGACAAGGGCTCGGGAATCAATGAGCAGTTCTTC. Amino acid sequence: CASSLGDKGSGINEQFF.